This passage covers 24 T cell receptor beta chains from one sample sequenced in a study of beta chain features in type 1 diabetes. The study reverse transcribed the entire isolated RNA, so it sequenced expressed TCRB transcripts. TCRdb's table, derived via immunoSEQ multiplex PCR, lists solely in-frame clones and lacks some. The top ten hold 0.015% of the sample, which has a few hundred thousand clones, approximately 13% seen once. Their cognate antigens are unknown. Study-level findings and limits: Patients with Type 1 diabetes showed moderately but significantly shorter TCRB CDR3s in all four CD4+ subsets.

Material for sequencing was naive CD4+ T cells from blood. These receptors originate from a woman in her late teens or twenties with type 1 diabetes.

This clone was counted a few times. The rearrangement joins TRBV7-9 to TRBJ2-1; D remains ambiguous. The V gene's germline CDR1 is SEHNR and CDR2 FQNEAQ (reference sequence). The CDR3 is 12 amino acids. Trimming stripped 2 bases from V and 5 bases from J, with 4 bases between. In DNA form, the CDR3 reads TGTGCCAGCAGCTTACGAGACAATGAGCAGTTCTTC. This sequence encodes CASSLRDNEQFF.

The chain is built from TRBV27 and TRBJ2-5; 12 nucleotides align to TRBD2. CDR3 length: 16 amino acids. The V gene's germline CDR1 is MNHEY and CDR2 SMNVEV (reference sequence). Trimming removed 3 bases from V and 5 bases from J; junction bases left unmatched: 7. For the CDR3, the DNA is TGTGCCAGCAGTTTGGGAACCGGACTAGCGGGGGAGACCCAGTACTTC. Its translation is CASSLGTGLAGETQYF.

A few counts support this clone. This rearrangement joins TRBV18 to TRBJ2-5; TRBD1 matches 7 bases. The CDR3 loop spans 14 amino acids. V was pared by 0 bases and J by 5 bases, with 3 bases of the junction left unmatched. CDR1 and CDR2 (germline): KGHSH, LQKENI. In DNA form, the CDR3 reads TGTGCCAGCTCACCACCGGGACAGCGGGAGACCCAGTACTTC. This gives the protein CASSPPGQRETQYF.

This clone showed up just a few times. V usage is TRBV6-1 and J usage is TRBJ1-1, with D possibly TRBD1 on 6 matching bases. Trimming took 5 bases from V and 2 from J, leaving 12 bases between them. Germline CDR1 is MNHNS and CDR2 is SASEGT. The CDR3 runs to 14 residues. CDR3 sequence reads: CASSPTGRNTEAFF. CDR3 DNA sequence: TGTGCCAGCAGTCCGACAGGCCGAAACACTGAAGCTTTCTTT.

The sample holds a few counts of this clone. The V gene is TRBV7-9, the J gene TRBJ2-2, with D possibly being TRBD2 (5 bases). Germline-derived CDR1 and CDR2 are SEHNR and FQNEAQ (reference sequence). V was clipped by 5 bases and J by 5 bases, with 9 bases between them. The CDR3 covers 13 residues. The CDR3 DNA reads TGTGCCAGCAGCCTCCGGGATACCGGGGAGCTGTTTTTT. It translates to CASSLRDTGELFF.

This clone was seen more than once but under ten times. The chain's CDR3 is CASSLSTQETQYF. The CDR3 nucleotides are TGTGCCAGCAGCTTATCGACACAAGAGACCCAGTACTTC. V usage is TRBV7-2 and J usage is TRBJ2-5; D ambiguous. The V gene lost 2 bases and the J gene lost 2 bases, with 6 bases spanning the gap. This CDR3 region has 13 residues. CDR1 and CDR2 (germline): SGHTA, FQGNSA. Full variable domain (outside the CDR3, taken from reference TRBV7-2 and TRBJ2-5): GAGVSQSPSNKVTEKGKDVELRCDPISGHTALYWYRQSLGQGLEFLIYFQGNSAPDKSGLPSDRFSAERTGGSVSTLTIQRTQQEDSAVYLCASSLSTQETQYFGPGTRLLVL.

The chain employs TRBV7-2 and TRBJ2-1; 8 bases map to TRBD2. V dropped 6 bases and J dropped 7; count of bases not matched to a gene: 8. This CDR3 has 14 amino acids. Germline CDR1 reads SGHTA; CDR2 reads FQGNSA. The CDR3 protein is CASRFGRAGNEQFF. CDR3 sequence (DNA): TGTGCCAGCAGATTCGGGAGGGCGGGGAATGAGCAGTTCTTC.

The CDR3 DNA is TGTGCCAGCAGCTTAGCAGGGTCGAACACCGGGGAGCTGTTTTTT. This gives the protein CASSLAGSNTGELFF. This sequence joins TRBV11-3 and TRBJ2-2; D may be TRBD1 (5 bases). Deletions cut 1 base from V and 0 bases from J, with 6 bases between. CDR1 and CDR2 from the germline V gene are SGHNT and YENEEA. This CDR3 region has 15 residues.

The gene calls are TRBV29-1 and TRBJ1-1, with TRBD1 as a possible D gene (5 bases). This CDR3 contains 13 residues. V lost 2 bases and J 4 bases, leaving 11 bases between the germline ends. CDR1 is SQVTM, CDR2 ANQGSEA, per germline. In DNA form, the CDR3 reads TGCAGCGTTGAACGACGACAGTCCACTGAAGCTTTCTTT. Its protein product is CSVERRQSTEAFF.

This clone was detected only a few times. The rearrangement links TRBV7-2 to TRBJ2-1, with D uncertain. The CDR3 contains 13 residues. V was shortened by 0 bases and J by 5 bases, with 5 bases between the two germline ends. Germline lookup yields CDR1 SGHTA and CDR2 FQGNSA. CDR3 bases: TGTGCCAGCAGCTTAGCCGCGGACAATGAGCAGTTCTTC. It encodes CASSLAADNEQFF.

The chain joins TRBV27 to TRBJ2-7; 8 nucleotides agree with TRBD1. Germline V CDR1 and CDR2: MNHEY, SMNVEV (reference sequence). Unmatched junction bases numbered 2, after V lost 1 base and J lost 0 bases. The CDR3 contains 15 residues. The CDR3 nucleotides are TGTGCCAGCAGTTTATACGGGACAGGCTCCTACGAGCAGTACTTC. The encoded protein is CASSLYGTGSYEQYF.

Comment on this clone: The sample contains more than one DNA sequence encoding this CDR3. The chain joins TRBV18 to TRBJ2-1; the D gene is possibly TRBD2 (5 bases). This CDR3 spans 14 amino acids. The germline V gene encodes CDR1 KGHSH and CDR2 LQKENI. The germline V and J ends were trimmed by 3 bases and 2 bases, with 8 bases remaining between them. CDR3 coding DNA: TGTGCCAGCTCACCTAGCGCTACCTACAATGAGCAGTTCTTC. Its translation: CASSPSATYNEQFF. Based on the CDR3 plus reference TRBV18 and TRBJ2-1, the full variable domain is NAGVMQNPRHLVRRRGQEARLRCSPMKGHSHVYWYRQLPEEGLKFMVYLQKENIIDESGMPKERFSAEFPKEGPSILRIQQVVRGDSAAYFCASSPSATYNEQFFGPGTRLTVL.

This sequence joins TRBV21-1 and TRBJ2-7; the table's D call TRBD2 went unverified against the DNA. TRBV21-1 is deemed a pseudogene. CDR3 length: 13 amino acids. As DNA, the CDR3 is TGTGCCAGCAGCAAAGTGTGGGCCGGGGAGCAGTACGTC. Translation: CASSKVWAGEQYV.

The gene calls are TRBV18 and TRBJ2-2, with D possibly matching TRBD2 (6 bases). Germline V gives CDR1 KGHSH, CDR2 LQKENI. Trimming took 6 bases from V and 5 from J, leaving 13 bases between them. The CDR3 spans 14 residues. CDR3 coding DNA: TGTGCCAGCTCCGACAGTGGAGGGACCGGGGAGCTGTTTTTT. Encoded protein: CASSDSGGTGELFF.

V gene TRBV10-3 combines with J gene TRBJ2-1, with 13 bases identical to TRBD2. The length of the CDR3 is 15 residues. CDR1 is ENHRY, CDR2 SYGVKD, per germline. J was trimmed by 6 bases and V by 4 bases; bases with no gene match: 3. The CDR3 sequence is CAISGTSGSRNEQFF. The CDR3 DNA follows: TGTGCCATCAGTGGGACTAGCGGGAGTCGCAATGAGCAGTTCTTC.

This rearrangement joins TRBV9 to TRBJ2-1; D is perhaps TRBD1 (5 bases). This CDR3 is 12 amino acids long. Germline V gene lookup returns CDR1 SGDLS and CDR2 YYNGEE. Trimming shortened V by 4 bases and J by 5 bases, and 7 bases separated the two germline ends. CDR3 residues: CASSPTDNEQFF. CDR3 sequence (DNA): TGTGCCAGCAGCCCGACAGACAATGAGCAGTTCTTC.

The genes are TRBV6-5 and TRBJ2-1; TRBD2 aligns across 11 bases. Germline V gives CDR1 MNHEY, CDR2 SVGAGI. CDR3 size: 15 residues. The J segment lost 4 bases and the V segment lost 2 bases, leaving 1 base of the junction unmatched. Here the CDR3 reads CASSYGTSGYNEQFF. As DNA, the CDR3 is TGTGCCAGCAGTTACGGGACTAGCGGATACAATGAGCAGTTCTTC.

The sample holds a few counts of this clone. V gene TRBV30 combines with J gene TRBJ1-5; tentative D call: TRBD1 (6 bases). V lost 1 base and J 4 bases, leaving 14 bases between the germline ends. The CDR3 sequence is 15 residues long. Germline-derived CDR1 and CDR2 are GTSNPN and SVGIG (reference sequence). The CDR3 here is CAWSAQGNPNQPQHF. CDR3 DNA sequence: TGTGCCTGGAGTGCCCAGGGGAATCCAAATCAGCCCCAGCATTTT.

This clone was detected a few times. Other DNA sequences from this sample encode an identical CDR3 as well. This chain's CDR3 is CAWRGLAGTGELFF. The CDR3 coding sequence is TGTGCCTGGAGGGGACTAGCGGGAACCGGGGAGCTGTTTTTT. The V and J genes are TRBV30 and TRBJ2-2, with 13 nucleotides matching TRBD2. This CDR3 spans 14 amino acids. CDR1 and CDR2 (germline): GTSNPN, SVGIG (reference sequence). Germline trimming cut 3 bases from V and 5 bases from J; bases unmatched to any gene: 0.

This clone was counted a few times. The CDR3 here is CASSLSSRDKSYTGELFF. DNA for the CDR3: TGTGCCAGCAGCTTATCTTCGAGGGATAAAAGTTACACCGGGGAGCTGTTTTTT. J is TRBJ2-2 and V is TRBV7-2, with D possibly TRBD2 on 5 matching bases. Germline CDR1 and CDR2: SGHTA and FQGNSA. The V and J ends lost 2 bases and 3 bases respectively, with 19 bases between them. This CDR3 region has 18 residues. The entire variable domain, with the rest obtained from reference TRBV7-2 and TRBJ2-2, is as follows: GAGVSQSPSNKVTEKGKDVELRCDPISGHTALYWYRQSLGQGLEFLIYFQGNSAPDKSGLPSDRFSAERTGGSVSTLTIQRTQQEDSAVYLCASSLSSRDKSYTGELFFGEGSRLTVL.

V is TRBV5-6 and J is TRBJ2-1; TRBD1 agrees at 9 bases. J lost 9 bases, V lost 2 bases, and 9 bases had no gene match. The CDR3 has 15 residues. Germline V CDR1 and CDR2: SGHDT, YYEEEE. CDR3 loop: CASSFRDRDVGEQFF. Written as DNA, the CDR3 is TGTGCCAGCAGCTTCCGGGACAGGGACGTGGGTGAGCAGTTCTTC. Combining the CDR3 with reference TRBV5-6 and TRBJ2-1 gives the whole variable domain DAGVTQSPTHLIKTRGQQVTLRCSPKSGHDTVSWYQQALGQGPQFIFQYYEEEERQRGNFPDRFSGHQFPNYSSELNVNALLLGDSALYLCASSFRDRDVGEQFFGPGTRLTVL.

The rearrangement joins TRBV11-2 to TRBJ2-1, with 7 bases fitting TRBD2. The CDR3 runs 16 residues. After removal of 6 bases from V and 4 bases from J, the junction contained 12 bases not matched to a gene. Germline V CDR1 and CDR2: SGHAT, FQNNGV. The CDR3 spells CASSPITSAPYNEQFF. CDR3 DNA sequence: TGTGCCAGCAGTCCTATTACTAGCGCACCATACAATGAGCAGTTCTTC.

CDR3 nucleotides: TGCGCCAGCAGCTTGGACAGGGTGGCGGAGACCCAGTACTTC. It encodes CASSLDRVAETQYF. This chain joins TRBV5-1 and TRBJ2-5; D possibly corresponds to TRBD1 (6 bases). CDR3 length: 14 residues. The V end lost 0 bases, the J end lost 5 bases, and 11 bases lay between the germline ends. Germline CDR1 SGHRS, CDR2 YFSETQ. The full variable domain, in which reference TRBV5-1 and TRBJ2-5 provide the parts outside the CDR3, is KAGVTQTPRYLIKTRGQQVTLSCSPISGHRSVSWYQQTPGQGLQFLFEYFSETQRNKGNFPGRFSGRQFSNSRSEMNVSTLELGDSALYLCASSLDRVAETQYFGPGTRLLVL.

This chain uses TRBV2 with TRBJ1-1; TRBD1 matches at 7 bases. This CDR3 spans 14 amino acids. Germline V CDR1 and CDR2: SNHLY, FYNNEI. V was pared by 6 bases and J by 1 base, with 5 bases of the junction left unmatched. This CDR3 reads CASRARGRNTEAFF. The CDR3 DNA reads TGTGCCAGCAGAGCCAGGGGGAGGAACACTGAAGCTTTCTTT.